These 9 T cell receptor beta chains were sequenced from one sample in a study of persistence of HIV-infected CD4 T cells. The libraries were made with immunoSEQ version 4 in survey mode. Clones were read by immunoSEQ multiplex PCR, and TCRdb kept only the in-frame ones, dropping some. The sample holds about 37,000 clones, less than 90% seen once. The stimulus was lysate of CMV-infected fibroblasts, around 10 ug/mL. CD40L-negative CD69-negative CD45RO-high memory CD4+ T cells were sorted as populations depleted of antigen-responding cells. Their specific antigens are unknown. Sample: CD4+ T cells sorted from PBMCs after roughly 18-hour stimulation, taken from a patient who received antiretroviral therapy. The receptors come from an adult man with HIV who was CMV-seropositive.

The chain couples TRBV29-1 to TRBJ1-1; TRBD1 aligns across 8 bases. V lost 4 bases and J lost 4; bases outside the gene matches: 2. Germline V CDR1 and CDR2: SQVTM, ANQGSEA. The CDR3 is 12 residues long. In DNA, the CDR3 is TGCAGCGTTGTGGACAGGGCCACTGAAGCTTTCTTT. It encodes CSVVDRATEAFF. The full variable domain, completed using reference TRBV29-1 and TRBJ1-1, is SAVISQKPSRDICQRGTSLTIQCQVDSQVTMMFWYRQQPGQSLTLIATANQGSEATYESGFVIDKFPISRPNLTFSTLTVSNMSPEDSSIYLCSVVDRATEAFFGQGTRLTVV.

This clone was counted between two and nine times. The chain uses TRBV9 and TRBJ1-2; no firm D call. Trimming took off 3 bases at V and 0 bases at J, with 12 bases between the two ends. This CDR3 region has 15 residues. The V gene's germline CDR1 is SGDLS and CDR2 YYNGEE. The CDR3 loop is CASSGPEGSNYGYTF. The CDR3 bases are TGTGCCAGCAGCGGCCCCGAGGGATCTAACTATGGCTACACCTTC.

The J gene is TRBJ2-2, the V gene TRBV29-1; tentatively, D is TRBD1 or TRBD2 (5 bases each). Trimming took off 7 bases at V and 1 base at J, with 10 bases between the two ends. The length of the CDR3 is 13 residues. CDR1 SQVTM and CDR2 ANQGSEA come from the germline V gene. The DNA for the CDR3 is TGCAGCGGGGGGAGAGGGAACACCGGGGAGCTGTTTTTT. Protein product: CSGGRGNTGELFF.

This chain links TRBV20-1 with TRBJ1-2, with 11 bases that match TRBD1. V was pared by 3 bases and J by 8 bases, with 11 bases of the junction left unmatched. This CDR3 is built from 15 residues. Germline-derived CDR1 and CDR2 are DFQATT and SNEGSKA (reference sequence). The CDR3 bases are TGCAGTGCTAGTAGGCCCGGACAGGGGGCGCGGGGCTACACCTTC. Its translation: CSASRPGQGARGYTF.

The chain joins TRBV10-2 to TRBJ1-5; D gene ambiguous. V was trimmed by 3 bases and J by 9 bases, leaving 9 bases between them. Germline CDR1 reads WSHSY; CDR2 reads SAAADI. This CDR3 has 12 residues. The CDR3 reads CASSDMYGPQHF. The CDR3 DNA is TGCGCCAGCAGTGACATGTATGGGCCCCAGCATTTT.

This clone was detected a few times. The chain has TRBV9 and TRBJ1-5; D possibly corresponds to TRBD1 (6 bases). The length of the CDR3 is 13 residues. Germline loops: CDR1 SGDLS, CDR2 YYNGEE. Trimming stripped 7 bases from V and 4 bases from J, with 12 bases between. This CDR3 reads CASGGPVNQPQHF. CDR3 DNA sequence: TGTGCCAGCGGGGGGCCCGTTAATCAGCCCCAGCATTTT.

The J gene is TRBJ2-3, the V gene TRBV28, with D perhaps matching TRBD2 (6 bases). The germline V gene has CDR1 MDHEN and CDR2 SYDVKM. The CDR3 contains 14 residues. The V end lost 7 bases, the J end lost 0 bases, and 11 bases lay between the germline ends. CDR3 nucleotide sequence: TGTGCCAGCAAACCGGGACTCAGCACAGATACGCAGTATTTT. Translation gives CASKPGLSTDTQYF.

The chain employs TRBV5-6 and TRBJ2-2, with D maybe TRBD1 (6 bases). The germline V gene encodes CDR1 SGHDT and CDR2 YYEEEE. The V and J ends lost 1 base and 0 bases respectively, with 10 bases between them. The CDR3 is made up of 16 amino acids. The CDR3 loop reads CASSLLAGANTGELFF. The DNA of the CDR3 is TGTGCCAGCAGCTTGTTGGCAGGGGCGAACACCGGGGAGCTGTTTTTT.

The chain couples TRBV24-1 to TRBJ1-5, with TRBD1 identical over 7 bases. The V gene's germline CDR1 is KGHDR and CDR2 SFDVKD. V lost 3 bases and J lost 3; bases outside the gene matches: 7. The CDR3 is 16 residues long. The CDR3 is CATSDRDGTDNQPQHF. CDR3 DNA sequence: TGTGCCACCAGTGATCGCGACGGGACAGACAATCAGCCCCAGCATTTT.